The sequence of this T cell receptor (beta chain) was determined in a study of blood T cells in healthy people across ages (dated by TCRdb to 2015 to 2017). Regarding the study in general: Template switching captured roughly one uniquely barcoded TCR beta cDNA molecule per two T cells in model experiments. Using deep sequencing normalized with unique cDNA molecular identifiers, the study measured how TCR beta repertoire diversity changes with age. The donors were split into four age groups: young (average about 15 years), middle-aged (over 35), aged (roughly 68) and long-lived (roughly 80). Using the same blood draw, the study looked at two additional independent replicas of 1 million unique cDNA reads for two donors, one aged 18 to 30 and the other aged 80 or older.

The protocol used for the library was 5' RACE. This sample was sequenced with an Illumina HiSeq 2500. The second PCR ran for about 7 to 11 cycles and used a J-beta primer mix along with a sample-barcoded 5' primer. Each TCR beta cDNA molecule received a unique molecular identifier from a template-switch 5' adaptor carrying 12 random nucleotides. Each sample yielded at least 2.5 million CDR3-containing paired-end reads. All of the RNA was converted into first-strand cDNA using the Mint cDNA synthesis kit, with a TRBC-specific oligonucleotide serving as the primer. After uracil-DNA glycosylase treatment, a first 18-cycle PCR used universal primers M1SS and BC2_uni_R on all cDNA. The authors' pipeline ran thus. Each sample was normalized by randomly selecting 1 million high-quality reads, each carrying a distinct molecular identifier. Instead of being binned into consensus sequences, reads that shared molecular identifiers were thrown out. MiTCR, run with a Q25 quality threshold and the strictest error-elimination algorithm, handled CDR3 identification, clonotype clustering and error correction. A nonparametric unseen species model using Euler transformation provided a lower-bound estimate of total TCR beta diversity. TCRdb reprocessing: public reads trimmed at Q25 with fastp, clones called with MiXCR, in-frame beta chains kept. One record per CDR3 amino acid sequence lists the most common genes and DNA. The V and J calls were not made by the authors but by TCRdb's processing. This sample holds around 990,000 distinct CDR3 sequences; approximately 25% were observed only once. Around 0.75% of the sample lies in the top ten.

Donors were 30 to 45 systemically healthy Caucasian individuals from Russia aged roughly 6 to 90 years. Each donor gave around 9.5 milliliters of peripheral blood, collected into EDTA-treated Vacutainer tubes. Ficoll-Paque density-gradient centrifugation was used to isolate PBMCs, with at least 7 million per sample. Trizol reagent was used to extract total RNA from PBMCs, with at least 6 micrograms per sample. For every donor, an aliquot of PBMCs went through flow cytometry to measure the percentages of naive CD45RAhigh/CD27high T cells. General study outcomes and caveats: Estimates of total diversity based on one million sequenced T cells were regarded as lower bounds and as underestimates. Observed TCR beta diversity per million T cells fell roughly linearly with age, and a significant reduction was already apparent by age around 36. A strong correlation was found between observed TCR beta diversity and the percentage of naive T cells measured by flow cytometry. Conclusive comparison of naive and antigen-experienced compartments was prevented by the profiling of bulk unsorted PBMCs. Because donor CMV infection status was unknown, age-related changes in expanded clonotypes were potentially confounded. Compared with the aged group, the long-lived group had more naive CD4+ T cells, fewer expanded clones and increased TCR diversity, a pattern suggesting age selection.

This clonotype came up a few times. There is no known antigen for this receptor. Base qualities are not at hand, and no much larger clone is one base apart. Deletion took 8 bases off V and 0 bases off J, with a span of 13 bases between the germline ends. CDR1 and CDR2 are drawn from the germline V gene (reference sequence): LNHDA, SQIVND. The CDR3 runs 14 amino acids, cysteine and phenylalanine included. Here the CDR3 DNA is all that survives: 42 bases in frame from base 1. The same data also contributed to another study, on T cells of mothers and their children. As the second publication notes: Nine systemically healthy Caucasian individuals, comprising three mothers and their six children, were included as donors. cDNA synthesis used all of the extracted RNA, with 1.5 ug of RNA in each 15 ul reaction. In the second PCR, sample barcodes and 2-4 random nucleotides were introduced via the M1S primer. Each mother yielded over 9.5 million TCR beta CDR3 reads and each child 2.5 million to 3 million reads. Thymic selection similarly shapes TCR recombination output in related and unrelated pairs, with minor effect from inherited differences. Normalized repertoire overlap was always found to be slightly, but never significantly, higher in related mother-child pairs than in unrelated mother-child pairs. With a sensitivity of about 100 clones per million clonotypes, no persistent microchimeric T cell clones were detected. To look for features that set related mother-child pairs apart from unrelated individuals, the researchers ran deep NGS to compare the TCR beta repertoires of mothers and children. On average, the children were approximately 11 +/- 4 years old, while the mothers were approximately 40 +/- 4 years old. Libraries were sequenced on Illumina HiSeq 2000 with 100+100 nt paired-end reads after adapter ligation with NEBNext reagents. To prevent cross-contamination, the mother and child libraries were prepared a month apart and were sequenced in separate runs. Between about 500,000 and 2,300,000 distinct TCR beta clonotypes were identified per donor. Naive TCR beta clonotypes were estimated from low-frequency clonotypes matched to each donor's FACS-determined naive share, without sorting.

Here the chain combines TRBV19 and TRBJ1-1; TRBD1 is perhaps the D gene, given 6 matching bases. This clonotype was obtained from a girl under 10 years old in good health. The sample consisted of blood. The nucleotide sequence is TGTGCCAGTTTTCGACGGGACATGAACACTGAAGCTTTCTTT. It specifies CASFRRDMNTEAFF.